The rows below give T cell receptor beta chains drawn from one sample of a study of T-cell reconstitution after alpha-beta-depleted transplantation in children. In TCRdb, the PCR reads were re-called with MiXCR into one record per CDR3 protein. The table records about 370,000 distinct CDR3 sequences, roughly 20% of them present only once. The input for sequencing was PBMCs from the stem cell graft donor, taken from the stem cell graft. Receptor source: a human donor who donated a stem cell graft to a child with acute myeloid leukemia. CDR3s include the opening cysteine and the closing phenylalanine or tryptophan. Fields, in order: clone size, J gene, V gene, D gene, CDR3 length, CDR3 protein, CDR3 DNA. The D gene is left open where the match is weak. The size entry is marked missing in some rows and otherwise reads once, few, many or a size class.

clone size: few; J gene: TRBJ2-7; V gene: TRBV20-1; D gene: TRBD1; CDR3 length: 14; CDR3 protein: CSASAGTAFYEQYF; CDR3 DNA: TGCAGTGCTAGCGCCGGGACAGCGTTCTACGAGCAGTACTTC
clone size: few; J gene: TRBJ2-3; V gene: TRBV12-3/TRBV12-4; D gene: NA; CDR3 length: 12; CDR3 protein: CASSPLADTQYF; CDR3 DNA: TGTGCCAGCAGCCCTCTTGCAGATACGCAGTATTTT
clone size: NA; J gene: TRBJ1-5; V gene: TRBV4-2; D gene: NA; CDR3 length: 18; CDR3 protein: CASSQDYAVDVGNQPQHF; CDR3 DNA: TGTGCCAGCAGCCAAGATTACGCAGTTGATGTCGGCAATCAGCCCCAGCATTTT
clone size: few; J gene: TRBJ1-1; V gene: TRBV20-1; D gene: TRBD1; CDR3 length: 13; CDR3 protein: CSASSGGHTEAFF; CDR3 DNA: TGCAGTGCTAGTTCAGGGGGGCACACTGAAGCTTTCTTT
clone size: NA; J gene: TRBJ2-1; V gene: TRBV10-3; D gene: TRBD2; CDR3 length: 14; CDR3 protein: CAIRGGTGINEQFF; CDR3 DNA: TGTGCCATCAGGGGGGGGACCGGGATAAATGAGCAGTTCTTC
clone size: NA; J gene: TRBJ1-1; V gene: TRBV11-2; D gene: NA; CDR3 length: 14; CDR3 protein: CASSSRTVGTEAFF; CDR3 DNA: TGTGCCAGCAGCTCGAGGACAGTGGGCACTGAAGCTTTCTTT
clone size: NA; J gene: TRBJ2-1; V gene: TRBV9; D gene: TRBD1; CDR3 length: 17; CDR3 protein: CASSVDRGRFGYNEQFF; CDR3 DNA: TGTGCCAGCAGCGTAGACAGGGGGCGTTTTGGCTACAATGAGCAGTTCTTC
clone size: NA; J gene: TRBJ2-2; V gene: TRBV5-6; D gene: TRBD1; CDR3 length: 16; CDR3 protein: CASSLGIGGWTGELFF; CDR3 DNA: TGTGCCAGCAGCTTGGGTATAGGGGGCTGGACCGGGGAGCTGTTTTTT
clone size: few; J gene: TRBJ2-5; V gene: TRBV28; D gene: NA; CDR3 length: 16; CDR3 protein: CASSWGGRLYQETQYF; CDR3 DNA: TGTGCCAGCAGTTGGGGAGGTCGGCTGTACCAAGAGACCCAGTACTTC
clone size: few; J gene: TRBJ2-7; V gene: TRBV20-1; D gene: NA; CDR3 length: 13; CDR3 protein: CSASGGRNHEQYF; CDR3 DNA: TGCAGTGCTAGTGGGGGGAGGAACCACGAGCAGTACTTC
clone size: NA; J gene: TRBJ2-6; V gene: TRBV27; D gene: NA; CDR3 length: 14; CDR3 protein: CASSLHVGANVLTF; CDR3 DNA: TGTGCCAGCAGTTTACACGTCGGGGCCAACGTCCTGACTTTC
clone size: NA; J gene: TRBJ2-7; V gene: TRBV12-3/TRBV12-4; D gene: TRBD1; CDR3 length: 14; CDR3 protein: CASSTTGGRYEQYF; CDR3 DNA: TGTGCCAGCAGCACAACAGGGGGGAGGTACGAGCAGTACTTC
clone size: many; J gene: TRBJ2-7; V gene: TRBV7-2; D gene: NA; CDR3 length: 14; CDR3 protein: CASSLGAGSYEQYF; CDR3 DNA: TGTGCCAGCAGCTTAGGAGCGGGCTCCTACGAGCAGTACTTC
clone size: many; J gene: TRBJ2-1; V gene: TRBV29-1; D gene: TRBD2; CDR3 length: 14; CDR3 protein: CSVVWAGGYNEQFF; CDR3 DNA: TGCAGCGTTGTCTGGGCGGGAGGGTACAATGAGCAGTTCTTC
clone size: many; J gene: TRBJ1-6; V gene: TRBV20-1; D gene: NA; CDR3 length: 12; CDR3 protein: CSAAAYNSPLHF; CDR3 DNA: TGCAGTGCTGCCGCCTATAATTCACCCCTCCACTTT
clone size: NA; J gene: TRBJ2-7; V gene: TRBV25-1; D gene: NA; CDR3 length: 17; CDR3 protein: CASSESPLGEPAYEQYF; CDR3 DNA: TGTGCCAGCAGTGAATCCCCTCTTGGGGAACCAGCCTACGAGCAGTACTTC
clone size: few; J gene: TRBJ1-4; V gene: TRBV10-3; D gene: NA; CDR3 length: 17; CDR3 protein: CAISESQGRGTNEKLFF; CDR3 DNA: TGTGCCATCAGTGAGTCGCAGGGGCGCGGGACTAATGAAAAACTGTTTTTT
clone size: few; J gene: TRBJ2-5; V gene: TRBV29-1; D gene: NA; CDR3 length: 13; CDR3 protein: CSVEEGNQETQYF; CDR3 DNA: TGCAGCGTTGAGGAGGGGAACCAAGAGACCCAGTACTTC
clone size: NA; J gene: TRBJ1-1; V gene: TRBV18; D gene: NA; CDR3 length: 15; CDR3 protein: CASSPSFQGNTEAFF; CDR3 DNA: TGTGCCAGCTCACCATCGTTCCAGGGGAACACTGAAGCTTTCTTT
clone size: NA; J gene: TRBJ1-5; V gene: TRBV18; D gene: NA; CDR3 length: 14; CDR3 protein: CASSPGTPAEPQHF; CDR3 DNA: TGTGCCAGCTCACCCGGGACACCCGCGGAGCCCCAGCATTTT
clone size: NA; J gene: TRBJ2-5; V gene: TRBV12-3/TRBV12-4; D gene: TRBD1; CDR3 length: 15; CDR3 protein: CASTILQGGGETQYF; CDR3 DNA: TGTGCCAGCACGATTTTACAGGGGGGAGGAGAGACCCAGTACTTC
clone size: NA; J gene: TRBJ2-1; V gene: TRBV2; D gene: NA; CDR3 length: 12; CDR3 protein: CASSRQVSEQFF; CDR3 DNA: TGTGCCAGCAGCCGACAGGTCAGTGAGCAGTTCTTC
clone size: many; J gene: TRBJ2-3; V gene: TRBV7-9; D gene: NA; CDR3 length: 14; CDR3 protein: CASSYGRSTDTQYF; CDR3 DNA: TGTGCCAGCAGTTACGGACGTAGCACAGATACGCAGTATTTT
clone size: NA; J gene: TRBJ2-7; V gene: TRBV4-3; D gene: NA; CDR3 length: 13; CDR3 protein: CASSQEYGRQQYF; CDR3 DNA: TGCGCCAGCAGCCAAGAGTATGGGCGGCAACAGTACTTC
clone size: few; J gene: TRBJ1-5; V gene: TRBV27; D gene: NA; CDR3 length: 14; CDR3 protein: CASSQKDSNQPQHF; CDR3 DNA: TGTGCCAGCAGCCAGAAGGATAGCAATCAGCCCCAGCATTTT
clone size: NA; J gene: TRBJ1-6; V gene: TRBV20-1; D gene: NA; CDR3 length: 13; CDR3 protein: CSASGTENSPLHF; CDR3 DNA: TGCAGTGCTTCAGGGACGGAGAATTCACCCCTCCACTTT
clone size: NA; J gene: TRBJ2-7; V gene: TRBV4-2; D gene: TRBD2; CDR3 length: 16; CDR3 protein: CASNPSGLAGEYEQYF; CDR3 DNA: TGTGCCAGCAACCCATCGGGACTAGCGGGAGAATACGAGCAGTACTTC
clone size: many; J gene: TRBJ2-7; V gene: TRBV29-1; D gene: TRBD2; CDR3 length: 15; CDR3 protein: CSASGGLAELYEQYF; CDR3 DNA: TGCAGCGCCTCGGGCGGACTAGCGGAGCTTTACGAGCAGTACTTC
clone size: NA; J gene: TRBJ1-6; V gene: TRBV6-1; D gene: NA; CDR3 length: 15; CDR3 protein: CASSRREGVSSPLHF; CDR3 DNA: TGTGCCAGCAGTAGGAGGGAGGGGGTCTCTTCACCCCTCCACTTT
clone size: NA; J gene: TRBJ2-7; V gene: TRBV9; D gene: NA; CDR3 length: 14; CDR3 protein: CASSVEAASYEQYF; CDR3 DNA: TGTGCCAGCAGCGTAGAGGCAGCCTCCTACGAGCAGTACTTC
clone size: many; J gene: TRBJ2-3; V gene: TRBV20-1; D gene: TRBD2; CDR3 length: 14; CDR3 protein: CSAREQRETDTQYF; CDR3 DNA: TGCAGTGCTAGAGAACAGCGGGAGACAGATACGCAGTATTTT
clone size: NA; J gene: TRBJ2-1; V gene: TRBV15; D gene: TRBD1; CDR3 length: 15; CDR3 protein: CATSPGQSSYNEQFF; CDR3 DNA: TGTGCCACCAGCCCGGGACAGAGCTCCTACAATGAGCAGTTCTTC
clone size: few; J gene: TRBJ2-7; V gene: TRBV6-1; D gene: NA; CDR3 length: 14; CDR3 protein: CASNPGQRSYEQYF; CDR3 DNA: TGTGCCAGCAATCCCGGACAGAGGTCGTACGAGCAGTACTTC
clone size: NA; J gene: TRBJ2-4; V gene: TRBV15; D gene: NA; CDR3 length: 15; CDR3 protein: CATSGHSVGKNIQYF; CDR3 DNA: TGTGCCACCAGCGGCCACAGTGTGGGCAAAAACATTCAGTACTTC
clone size: few; J gene: TRBJ1-1; V gene: TRBV4-3; D gene: NA; CDR3 length: 14; CDR3 protein: CASSRVRGGTEAFF; CDR3 DNA: TGCGCCAGCAGCCGAGTCAGAGGGGGGACTGAAGCTTTCTTT
clone size: NA; J gene: TRBJ2-7; V gene: TRBV5-1; D gene: TRBD1; CDR3 length: 13; CDR3 protein: CASQRTGGVEQYF; CDR3 DNA: TGCGCCAGCCAACGGACAGGGGGTGTGGAGCAGTACTTC
clone size: few; J gene: TRBJ2-3; V gene: TRBV28; D gene: NA; CDR3 length: 13; CDR3 protein: CASRTTGFDTQYF; CDR3 DNA: TGTGCCAGCAGAACAACAGGGTTTGATACGCAGTATTTT
clone size: few; J gene: TRBJ2-1; V gene: TRBV12-3/TRBV12-4; D gene: TRBD2; CDR3 length: 15; CDR3 protein: CASSKTSGRPNEQFF; CDR3 DNA: TGTGCCAGCAGCAAAACTAGCGGGAGACCCAATGAGCAGTTCTTC
clone size: NA; J gene: TRBJ2-7; V gene: TRBV12-3/TRBV12-4; D gene: TRBD2; CDR3 length: 18; CDR3 protein: CASSFLAGATISNYEQYF; CDR3 DNA: TGTGCCAGCAGTTTTCTAGCGGGGGCAACTATTAGTAACTACGAGCAGTACTTC
clone size: NA; J gene: TRBJ2-1; V gene: TRBV4-1; D gene: NA; CDR3 length: 15; CDR3 protein: CASSQGWEFYNEQFF; CDR3 DNA: TGCGCCAGCAGCCAAGGATGGGAATTCTACAATGAGCAGTTCTTC
clone size: NA; J gene: TRBJ1-1; V gene: TRBV20-1; D gene: NA; CDR3 length: 15; CDR3 protein: CSARGQLIMNTEAFF; CDR3 DNA: TGCAGTGCTAGAGGACAGCTTATAATGAACACTGAAGCTTTCTTT
clone size: NA; J gene: TRBJ2-3; V gene: TRBV10-2; D gene: NA; CDR3 length: 14; CDR3 protein: CASRTAGRPDTQYF; CDR3 DNA: TGCGCCAGCAGAACGGCGGGACGACCAGATACGCAGTATTTT
clone size: NA; J gene: TRBJ2-7; V gene: TRBV3-1; D gene: NA; CDR3 length: 12; CDR3 protein: CASSPDRTEQYF; CDR3 DNA: TGTGCCAGCAGCCCCGACAGAACCGAGCAGTACTTC
clone size: NA; J gene: TRBJ2-7; V gene: TRBV7-2; D gene: TRBD1; CDR3 length: 14; CDR3 protein: CASRERQGPYEQYF; CDR3 DNA: TGTGCCAGCAGGGAAAGACAGGGACCCTACGAGCAGTACTTC
clone size: NA; J gene: TRBJ1-3; V gene: TRBV20-1; D gene: NA; CDR3 length: 13; CDR3 protein: CSARDGLGNTIYF; CDR3 DNA: TGCAGTGCTAGAGATGGGTTGGGAAACACCATATATTTT
clone size: few; J gene: TRBJ2-7; V gene: TRBV14; D gene: TRBD2; CDR3 length: 14; CDR3 protein: CASTRTSGSYEQYF; CDR3 DNA: TGTGCCAGCACAAGGACTAGCGGCTCCTACGAGCAGTACTTC